The clone carrying this TCR beta chain was recorded a few times. What it recognizes is unknown. V shed 2 bases and J 2 bases; nucleotides not matched to a gene: 10. The CDR3 contains 17 residues. Looked up from germline, CDR1 is KGHSH and CDR2 is LQKENI. The source of the sample is a study of cytomegalovirus exposure and HLA in healthy donors. Whole-study context: Early on, a data release was issued that held approximately 78 million unique TCRs from HLA-typed donors. Study results and caveats: Cytomegalovirus-associated status was assigned to 150 to 200 TCR beta chains. Analyzed later, association rates of TCRs varied across HLA loci, with DRB1 most and HLA-C fewest.

The PCR employed 60 Vbeta primers together with 13 Jbeta primers. The protocol was immunoSEQ multiplex PCR, while the TCRdb copy is restricted to in-frame clones and leaves out a portion. The sample carries tens of thousands of clones, around 72% recorded once. This sequence originates from a male donor in good health and CMV-seropositive. The sequenced sample consisted of PBMCs. The chain recombines TRBV18 with TRBJ2-5; 8 nucleotides match TRBD2. The CDR3 sequence: CASSPSAGGARQETQYF. The CDR3 DNA reads as TGTGCCAGCTCACCATCCGCGGGAGGCGCCAGACAAGAGACCCAGTACTTC.